This entry lists 14 T cell receptor beta chains sequenced from one sample in a study of shared clonotypes between healthy human individuals (dated by TCRdb to 2020 to 2022). Library construction relied on the immunoSEQ multiplex PCR assay. The source is immuneACCESS, and TCRdb retained only in-frame sequences with V and J called. Part of the clones is not carried over; for the studies checked, unresolved V genes explain less than half of this, and the remainder is unexplained. The sample table contains 600,000 to 750,000 clones; only one count was recorded for approximately 72% of them. The ten biggest clones cover around 1.7% of the sample. Sequenced material: memory CD4+ T cells sorted from blood. The sample's cell subset or site, from its label and the paper: CD45RA-negative fraction. The origin of the receptors is a woman in her 30s in good health.

The V and J genes are TRBV28 and TRBJ2-2; 8 positions match TRBD2. Looked up from germline, CDR1 is MDHEN and CDR2 is SYDVKM. CDR3 length: 13 residues. The trim removed 6 bases at V and 16 bases at J, leaving 13 bases unmatched. CDR3 protein: CASSTTGTRVPFF. CDR3 DNA sequence: TGTGCCAGCAGCACCACCGGGACTAGGGTCCCGTTTTTT. The whole variable domain, remainder taken from reference TRBV28 and TRBJ2-2, is DVKVTQSSRYLVKRTGEKVFLECVQDMDHENMFWYRQDPGLGLRLIYFSYDVKMKEKGDIPEGYSVSREKKERFSLILESASTNQTSMYLCASSTTGTRVPFFGEGSRLTVL.

The V call is TRBV2, the J call TRBJ2-5; perhaps TRBD1 as D (6 bases). The germline V gene has CDR1 SNHLY and CDR2 FYNNEI. The CDR3 extends over 12 amino acids. V was trimmed by 10 bases and J by 2 bases, leaving 11 bases between them. The DNA for the CDR3 is TGTGCCATCCACACAGGGCAAGAGACCCAGTACTTC. Its protein product is CAIHTGQETQYF.

The chain carries TRBV7-8 and TRBJ2-3; 11 nucleotides line up with TRBD2. J lost 5 bases, V lost 1 base, and 5 bases had no gene match. The CDR3 length is 16 residues. Germline V CDR1 and CDR2: SGHVS, FQNEAQ. CDR3 DNA sequence: TGTGCCAGCAGCTTAGTTAGCGGGAGGGCTGAAGATACGCAGTATTTT. It yields the protein CASSLVSGRAEDTQYF.

The chain joins TRBV5-4 to TRBJ2-7; 8 bases map to TRBD2. Germline V lookup: CDR1 SGHNT, CDR2 YYREEE (reference sequence). V was clipped by 3 bases and J by 5 bases; unmatched bases: 13. The CDR3 runs 16 residues. CDR3 region: CASSSTEMSGRNEQYF. As DNA, the CDR3 is TGTGCCAGCAGCTCTACAGAGATGAGCGGGAGAAACGAGCAGTACTTC.

Note on this clone: A much bigger clone sits one base away, suggesting this may be a read error. This chain joins TRBV11-2 and TRBJ1-2; D call uncertain. This CDR3 has 12 amino acids. Germline CDR1 is SGHAT and CDR2 is FQNNGV. V lost 1 base and J lost 0, with 0 bases in between. The CDR3 here is CASSLANYGYTF. DNA of the CDR3: TGTGCCAGCAGCTTAGCTAACTATGGCTACACCTTC.

The chain recombines TRBV30 with TRBJ2-1, with TRBD2 as a possible D gene (5 bases). CDR1 is GTSNPN, CDR2 SVGIG, per germline (reference sequence). V was pared by 2 bases and J by 5 bases, with 16 bases between. The length of the CDR3 is 15 residues. The CDR3 loop is CAWSTEVIPNNEQFF. CDR3 coding DNA: TGTGCCTGGAGTACGGAGGTAATCCCGAACAATGAGCAGTTCTTC.

A note on this clone: Within the sample, other DNA sequences also encode this same CDR3. This chain connects TRBV19 to TRBJ2-3, with D possibly matching TRBD1 (7 bases). Germline V gene data show CDR1 as LNHDA and CDR2 as SQIVND (reference sequence). V was shortened by 4 bases and J by 3 bases, with 11 bases between the two germline ends. The CDR3 extends over 14 amino acids. Here the CDR3 reads CASSTQGGTDTQYF. In DNA form, the CDR3 reads TGTGCCAGTAGTACCCAGGGGGGTACAGATACGCAGTATTTT.

Concerning this clone itself: Germline and junction disagree at one end, which may indicate a read error. V gene TRBV7-8 combines with J gene TRBJ2-7; TRBD2 agrees at 8 bases. The CDR3 is 13 amino acids. Germline V CDR1 and CDR2: SGHVS, FQNEAQ. The CDR3 sequence is CASSPRITSGPDF. The CDR3, as DNA: TGTGCCAGCAGCCCTAGGATAACTAGCGGACCTGACTTC.

The chain couples TRBV30 to TRBJ1-4, with D uncertain. V shed 3 bases and J shed 0 bases, with 5 bases lying between them. Germline assignment: CDR1 GTSNPN and CDR2 SVGIG (reference sequence). The CDR3 sequence is 13 residues long. CDR3 region: CAWSAATNEKLFF. CDR3 DNA: TGTGCCTGGAGCGCTGCAACTAATGAAAAACTGTTTTTT.

This clone was detected only a few times. This sequence joins TRBV5-1 and TRBJ2-3, with 14 positions matching TRBD2. CDR1 is SGHRS and CDR2 is YFSETQ in the germline V gene. The J segment lost 0 bases and the V segment lost 0 bases, leaving 3 bases of the junction unmatched. The CDR3 runs 18 residues. CDR3 DNA: TGCGCCAGCAGCTTGGGACTAGCGGGAGGGACTAGCACAGATACGCAGTATTTT. Amino acids: CASSLGLAGGTSTDTQYF.

This clone has ten or more counts. The rearrangement uses TRBV5-4 and TRBJ2-1; D not certain. Per the germline V gene, CDR1 is SGHNT and CDR2 is YYREEE (reference sequence). V was shortened by 2 bases and J by 9 bases, with 6 bases between the two germline ends. CDR3 length: 11 residues. CDR3 amino acids: CASSFSLEQFF. The CDR3 DNA reads TGTGCCAGCAGCTTTAGCCTTGAGCAGTTCTTC.

DNA for the CDR3: TGTGCCAGTAAGTCATCTGCTAGCGGGAGTGGGAATGAGCAGTTCTTC. Its protein is CASKSSASGSGNEQFF. This sequence joins TRBV19 and TRBJ2-1; 10 positions agree with TRBD2. The CDR3 totals 16 residues. Germline V CDR1 and CDR2: LNHDA, SQIVND (reference sequence). V dropped 7 bases and J dropped 7; count of bases not matched to a gene: 13.

The V gene is TRBV28, the J gene TRBJ2-7; 8 nucleotides align to TRBD2. CDR3 length: 16 amino acids. V trimming: 4 bases; J trimming: 4 bases; junction bases outside the gene matches: 12. CDR1 MDHEN and CDR2 SYDVKM come from the germline V gene. The CDR3 is CASSSPGTRGRYEQYF. Here the CDR3 DNA reads TGTGCCAGCAGTTCACCCGGGACTAGAGGTAGATACGAGCAGTACTTC.

Concerning this clone: The DNA is left out, because the CDR3 cannot be placed on it with certainty; the CDR3 is given as TCRdb lists it. This chain uses TRBV6-1 with TRBJ2-5; the listed D gene, TRBD1, was not tested against the DNA. Counting both end residues, the CDR3 totals 18 amino acids. Germline CDR1 and CDR2: MNHNS and SASEGT. CDR3 region: CASSERMTGGYFGETQYF.